One TCR beta chain is described in this entry. Investigators took RNA and DNA out together from 20-30 mg of unsorted bulk tissue. The data stem from a study of tumor-infiltrating lymphocytes in primary liver carcinoma. Looking at the study overall: Those enrolled were patients of both sexes, who were aged 30 to 69 years.

Researchers generated TCR beta cDNA from approximately 450 ng of total RNA, relying on a constant-region primer. A slightly modified ARM-PCR protocol with three nested multiplex PCR rounds produced these TCR beta libraries. Rounds one and two of PCR, each of around 9 cycles, were primed with TRBV1-TRBV30 forward primers and a C-beta reverse primer. TCRdb re-analysed the multiplex PCR reads in MiXCR, keeping a single row per CDR3 protein. The profile shows around 20,000 distinct CDR3 sequences, 79% of them singletons. The CDR3 extends over 13 amino acids. Per germline, CDR1 DFQATT and CDR2 SNEGSKA (reference sequence). V shed 5 bases and J shed 5 bases, with 15 bases lying between them.

This TCR was sampled from a woman aged 30 to 39 with primary liver carcinoma and hepatitis B virus infection. Specimen: liver tumor tissue from sampling region 4. Subset indicated: tumor region T4, right-lateral pole. The rearrangement joins TRBV20-1 to TRBJ2-5; either TRBD1 or TRBD2 may fit D (5 bases each). CDR3 sequence reads: CSAGTGGWETQYF. The CDR3 nucleotides read TGCAGTGCTGGGACCGGCGGTTGGGAGACCCAGTACTTC.